The 16 T cell receptor beta chains below were found in one sample sequenced in a study of blood T cell repertoires in COVID-19. Sequencing was performed with immunoSEQ multiplex PCR; in TCRdb, only in-frame clones are kept and a portion is missing. Seen here are fewer than 400,000 clones, 85% observed once, and the top ten hold under 2%. The sequenced material came from PBMCs or T cells enriched from blood (not recorded which). The receptors shown here come from a young woman who had been exposed to COVID-19.

The V gene is TRBV4-1, the J gene TRBJ1-6; 12 bases line up with TRBD1. The CDR3 length is 17 residues. CDR1 and CDR2 from the germline V gene are MGHRA and YSYEKL. Unmatched junction bases numbered 6, after V lost 0 bases and J lost 9 bases. CDR3 nucleotides: TGCGCCAGCAGCCAAGATTGGGGACAGGGGGCACGTTCACCCCTCCACTTT. Amino acid sequence: CASSQDWGQGARSPLHF.

The chain employs TRBV28 and TRBJ2-1; TRBD2 matches at 7 bases. Germline CDR1 reads MDHEN; CDR2 reads SYDVKM. CDR3 length equals 16 residues. Unmatched junction bases numbered 19, after V lost 8 bases and J lost 9 bases. The CDR3 DNA follows: TGTGCCAGCGCCGCACACCTACCGGGGGGAATGAGTGAGCAGTTCTTC. Its protein product is CASAAHLPGGMSEQFF.

CDR3 sequence reads: CASSQDSGGGRNEQYF. CDR3 in DNA: TGCGCCAGCAGCCAAGATTCTGGGGGAGGGAGAAACGAGCAGTACTTC. The chain couples TRBV4-1 to TRBJ2-7; 7 nucleotides align to TRBD2. This CDR3 contains 16 residues. The germline CDR1 and CDR2 sequences are MGHRA and YSYEKL. Trimming removed 0 bases from V and 5 bases from J; junction bases left unmatched: 10.

The chain recombines TRBV10-3 with TRBJ1-4; 9 positions match TRBD1. The CDR3 is 14 residues long. Unmatched junction bases numbered 3, after V lost 3 bases and J lost 7 bases. In germline, CDR1 is ENHRY, CDR2 SYGVKD. DNA for the CDR3: TGTGCCATCAGTGAAGGGACAGGGCCTGAAAAACTGTTTTTT. It is translated as CAISEGTGPEKLFF.

The chain recombines TRBV7-2 with TRBJ2-1; D is uncertain. This CDR3 spans 13 amino acids. CDR1 SGHTA and CDR2 FQGNSA come from the germline V gene. Trimming shortened V by 3 bases and J by 6 bases, and 9 bases separated the two germline ends. CDR3 sequence (DNA): TGTGCCAGCAGCTTCCCTCCGGGCAATGAGCAGTTCTTC. Its translation: CASSFPPGNEQFF.

The CDR3 DNA is TGTGCCAGCAGTTATACAGGGGCCCAGACTGAAGCTTTCTTT. Its protein is CASSYTGAQTEAFF. The V call is TRBV6-2 or TRBV6-3, the J call TRBJ1-1; 7 positions match TRBD1. The V gene end was trimmed by 3 bases and the J gene end by 5 bases; junction bases not matched to a gene: 6. CDR1 and CDR2 (germline): MNHEY, SVGEGT. This CDR3 spans 14 amino acids.

The J gene is TRBJ2-3, the V gene TRBV10-3; TRBD2 aligns across 7 bases. Trimming cost V 3 bases and J 5 bases; bases outside gene matches: 8. The CDR3 is 15 residues long. From germline, CDR1 is ENHRY and CDR2 SYGVKD. CDR3 DNA sequence: TGTGCCATCAGTGACCTGGGGGGGGGAAGAGATACGCAGTATTTT. Amino acid sequence: CAISDLGGGRDTQYF.

The V gene is TRBV4-3, the J gene TRBJ1-3; no clear D gene. Germline CDR1 is LGHNA and CDR2 is YSLEER. V dropped 3 bases and J dropped 8 bases, with 5 bases sitting between them. This CDR3 is 11 amino acids long. CDR3 region: CASSHSYTIYF. The DNA of the CDR3 is TGCGCCAGCAGCCATTCCTACACCATATATTTT.

This clone has just one count. CDR3 sequence reads: CASSQESSGGFLHEQFF. The CDR3 DNA reads as TGCGCCAGCAGCCAAGAATCTAGCGGGGGGTTCTTACATGAGCAGTTCTTC. The chain carries TRBV4-3 and TRBJ2-1; 11 bases line up with TRBD2. CDR1 is LGHNA and CDR2 is YSLEER in the germline V gene. This CDR3 has 17 amino acids. Trimming cost V 0 bases and J 8 bases; bases outside gene matches: 9.

The chain links TRBV19 to TRBJ1-2; tentative D call: TRBD1 (6 bases). CDR1 is LNHDA and CDR2 is SQIVND in the germline V gene (reference sequence). CDR3 size: 13 residues. The V gene lost 5 bases and the J gene lost 7 bases, with 14 bases spanning the gap. The CDR3 DNA sequence: TGTGCCAGTAGTTCAGACAGGATTTTTGGCTACACCTTC. This gives the protein CASSSDRIFGYTF.

The chain recombines TRBV12-3 or TRBV12-4 with TRBJ2-5; D not resolved. This CDR3 comprises 12 residues. Trimming pared 6 bases from V and 4 bases from J, leaving 9 bases between. In DNA form, the CDR3 reads TGTGCCAGCAGCCAGGAAAGAGAGACCCAGTACTTC. Protein product: CASSQERETQYF.

This chain joins TRBV28 and TRBJ1-4; 11 bases align to TRBD1. V gave up 8 bases and J gave up 8 bases; unmatched junction bases: 4. Per the germline V gene, CDR1 is MDHEN and CDR2 is SYDVKM. The CDR3 length is 13 residues. This CDR3 reads CASWDRGREKLFF. CDR3 in DNA: TGTGCCAGCTGGGACAGGGGGAGGGAAAAACTGTTTTTT.

The CDR3 DNA reads as TGTGCCAGCAGCACCAGACAGAGCTATGGCTACACCTTC. Its protein is CASSTRQSYGYTF. The rearrangement links TRBV7-2 to TRBJ1-2, with D maybe TRBD1 (5 bases). Germline V gene sequence: CDR1 SGHTA, CDR2 FQGNSA. The V and J ends lost 5 bases and 4 bases respectively, with 11 bases between them. This CDR3 spans 13 amino acids.

This clone occurred a few times. This sequence joins TRBV11-2 and TRBJ1-3, with D hard to call. The CDR3 totals 16 residues. V lost 5 bases to trimming and J lost 0 bases, with 14 bases between them. The germline gives CDR1 SGHAT, CDR2 FQNNGV. The CDR3 region is CASSISRHLSGNTIYF. DNA of the CDR3: TGTGCCAGCAGCATAAGCCGACACCTCTCTGGAAACACCATATATTTT.

The CDR3 DNA sequence: TGTGCCATAAGGGGAGGAGGGAAGTCCTATGGCTACACCTTC. This codes for CAIRGGGKSYGYTF. The V call is TRBV11-2, the J call TRBJ1-2; D is possibly TRBD1 (5 bases). This CDR3 is built from 14 residues. Deletions cut 10 bases from V and 4 bases from J, with 19 bases between. Germline V gene lookup returns CDR1 SGHAT and CDR2 FQNNGV.

A note on this clone: One end of the junction is discordant with germline, which a read error may explain. The chain uses TRBV28 and TRBJ2-3; 8 nucleotides agree with TRBD2. CDR1 MDHEN and CDR2 SYDVKM come from the germline V gene. CDR3 length equals 11 residues. The CDR3 protein is CVSGSSDTQYF. For the CDR3, the DNA is TGTGTCAGCGGGAGTTCGGATACGCAGTATTTT.